The present entry profiles one T cell receptor (beta chain) with its context. TCRdb processed the 5' RACE reads anew with MiXCR; each CDR3 protein has one entry. The table has approximately 94,000 distinct CDR3 sequences, roughly 6% seen once. Trimming cost V 10 bases and J 1 base, with 11 bases left between them. The germline CDR1 and CDR2 sequences are MNHEY and SMNVEV (reference sequence). This CDR3 spans 14 amino acids. These data are taken from a study of identical twins. The chain employs TRBV27 and TRBJ2-6; D may be TRBD2 (5 bases). This receptor was identified in a woman aged 50 to 65 in good health. The sample comprised memory T cells sorted from blood. The CDR3 nucleotides read TGTGCCACCTCCGGGGTTTCTGGGGCCAACGTCCTGACTTTC. Residues: CATSGVSGANVLTF.